Shown below are 9 T cell receptor beta chains from a single sample sequenced in a study of patients and donors after allogeneic stem cell transplantation. TCRdb recomputed calls from the RT-PCR reads with MiXCR, one row per CDR3 protein. In the table there are tens of thousands of distinct CDR3 sequences, about an eighth of which are singletons. Sequencing used blood, either unsorted or a sorted T cell fraction (not recorded which). The receptors were sampled from a human donor who was either an allogeneic HSCT recipient or a stem cell or donor lymphocyte infusion donor (not recorded which). It is not recorded whose cells these are; they may come from a transplant donor.

The V call is TRBV5-4, the J call TRBJ1-2; perhaps TRBD1 as D (6 bases). The CDR3 contains 16 residues. In germline, CDR1 is SGHNT, CDR2 YYREEE (reference sequence). Trimming removed 1 base from V and 0 bases from J, with 13 bases in between. For the CDR3, the DNA is TGTGCCAGCAGCTTGCCGCGCGACAGGACTAACTATGGCTACACCTTC. Its translation: CASSLPRDRTNYGYTF.

This clonotype was recorded only once. V is TRBV27 and J is TRBJ2-2; weak D call: TRBD2 (6 bases). CDR1 and CDR2 (germline): MNHEY, SMNVEV (reference sequence). With 6 bases removed from V and 5 bases from J, the gap between germline ends came to 16 bases. CDR3 length: 15 residues. In nucleotides, the CDR3 is TGTGCCAGCAGCCCCCGGGACTCCCCGACCGGGGAGCTGTTTTTT. As protein: CASSPRDSPTGELFF.

This clonotype came up many times. V and J are TRBV7-6 and TRBJ2-3, with D possibly TRBD1 on 5 matching bases. CDR1 and CDR2 from the germline V gene are SGHVS and FNYEAQ. CDR3 length equals 12 residues. V gave up 5 bases and J gave up 8 bases, with 11 bases separating them. The CDR3 DNA sequence: TGTGCCAGCAGCCCACCCCAGGGTACGCAGTATTTT. Protein product: CASSPPQGTQYF.

This chain uses TRBV20-1 with TRBJ1-4; D perhaps matches TRBD1 (6 bases). V was shortened by 3 bases and J by 7 bases, with 18 bases between the two germline ends. This CDR3 has 15 residues. The germline V gene has CDR1 DFQATT and CDR2 SNEGSKA (reference sequence). The CDR3 bases are TGCAGTGCTAGCTTAGGGACACCTGAGAGTGAAAAACTGTTTTTT. Its protein product is CSASLGTPESEKLFF.

The chain recombines TRBV5-1 with TRBJ2-2, with TRBD1 matching 9 bases. CDR1 is SGHRS, CDR2 YFSETQ, per germline. This CDR3 region has 16 residues. V shed 4 bases, J shed 6 bases, and the junction held 10 bases outside the gene matches. In DNA, the CDR3 is TGCGCCAGCAGCGGGGAACAGGGGGCTGAGTCCGGGGAGCTGTTTTTT. Translating gives CASSGEQGAESGELFF.

The chain recombines TRBV12-3 or TRBV12-4 with TRBJ2-1; 8 bases match TRBD2. CDR3 length: 13 amino acids. V was pared by 3 bases and J by 8 bases, with 3 bases of the junction left unmatched. CDR3 amino acids: CASSFGTSYEQFF. The CDR3 region has the DNA TGTGCCAGCAGTTTCGGGACTAGTTATGAGCAGTTCTTC.

In this sample, this clonotype turned up a few times. This chain joins TRBV24-1 and TRBJ2-1; 10 bases align to TRBD2. V trimming: 5 bases; J trimming: 13 bases; junction bases outside the gene matches: 10. This CDR3 region has 14 residues. The germline gives CDR1 KGHDR, CDR2 SFDVKD. The DNA for the CDR3 is TGTGCCACCAGTGGGGAGGCTAGCGGGAGCATACAGTTCTTC. Protein product: CATSGEASGSIQFF.

This clonotype was seen at least ten times. This sequence joins TRBV11-2 and TRBJ1-1; D uncertain. Germline CDR1 reads SGHAT; CDR2 reads FQNNGV. The CDR3 spans 13 residues. Trimming cost V 0 bases and J 4 bases, with 6 bases left between them. The chain's CDR3 is CASSLDGATEAFF. DNA of the CDR3: TGTGCCAGCAGCTTAGATGGAGCCACTGAAGCTTTCTTT.

This clonotype has just a few counts. J is TRBJ2-2 and V is TRBV18, with D unresolved. V lost 0 bases and J lost 4, with 9 bases in between. There are 15 residues in the CDR3. The germline gives CDR1 KGHSH, CDR2 LQKENI. The chain's CDR3 is CASSPPTWGTGELFF. The DNA for the CDR3 is TGTGCCAGCTCACCACCGACTTGGGGCACCGGGGAGCTGTTTTTT.